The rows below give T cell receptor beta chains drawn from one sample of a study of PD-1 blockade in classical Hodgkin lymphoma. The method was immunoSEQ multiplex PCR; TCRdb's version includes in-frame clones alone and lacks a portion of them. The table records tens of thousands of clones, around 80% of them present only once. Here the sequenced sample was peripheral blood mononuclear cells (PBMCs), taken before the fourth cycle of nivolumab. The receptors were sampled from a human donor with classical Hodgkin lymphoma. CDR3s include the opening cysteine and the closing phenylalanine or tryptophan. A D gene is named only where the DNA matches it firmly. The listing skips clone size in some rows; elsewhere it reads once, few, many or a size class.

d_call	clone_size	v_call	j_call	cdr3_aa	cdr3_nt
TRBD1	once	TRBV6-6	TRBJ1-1	CASSDQDRGRAEAFF	TGTGCCAGCAGCGACCAGGACAGGGGGCGAGCTGAAGCTTTCTTT
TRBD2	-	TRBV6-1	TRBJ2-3	CASSESGARADTQYF	TGTGCCAGCAGTGAGAGCGGGGCCCGAGCAGATACGCAGTATTTT
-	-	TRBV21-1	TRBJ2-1	CASSPKKGLYNEQFF	TGTGCCAGCAGCCCAAAGAAGGGACTATACAATGAGCAGTTCTTC
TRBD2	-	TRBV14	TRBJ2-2	CASSQGTVRGGTGELFF	TGTGCCAGCAGCCAAGGGACTGTTCGGGGGGGAACCGGGGAGCTGTTTTTT
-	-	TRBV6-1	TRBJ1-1	CASSEWGTEAFF	TGTGCCAGCAGTGAATGGGGGACTGAAGCTTTCTTT
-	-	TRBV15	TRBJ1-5	CATSPRPRGGNQPQHF	TGTGCCACCAGCCCCCGGCCCCGGGGAGGCAATCAGCCCCAGCATTTT
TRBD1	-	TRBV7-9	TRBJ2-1	CASSLGQGDEQFF	TGTGCCAGCAGCCTGGGACAGGGTGATGAGCAGTTCTTC
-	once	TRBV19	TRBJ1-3	CASSGMAGSGNTIYF	TGTGCCAGTAGTGGGATGGCGGGCTCTGGAAACACCATATATTTT
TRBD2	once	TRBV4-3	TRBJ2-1	CASSQDGAGEFNEQFF	TGCGCCAGCAGCCAAGATGGTGCGGGGGAGTTCAATGAGCAGTTCTTC
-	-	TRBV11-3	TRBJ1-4	CASSSLQATNEKLFF	TGTGCCAGCAGCTCCTTACAGGCAACTAATGAAAAACTGTTTTTT
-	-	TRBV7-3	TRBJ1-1	CASSLGSANTEAFF	TGTGCCAGCAGCTTAGGGTCAGCGAACACTGAAGCTTTCTTT
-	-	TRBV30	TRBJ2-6	CAWMDFSGANVLTF	TGTGCCTGGATGGACTTCTCTGGGGCCAACGTCCTGACTTTC
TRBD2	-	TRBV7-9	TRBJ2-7	CASSLETSGYEQYF	TGTGCCAGCAGCTTAGAAACTAGCGGCTACGAGCAGTACTTC
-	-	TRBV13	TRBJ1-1	CASSLGGATGTEAFF	TGTGCCAGCAGCTTGGGGGGCGCGACGGGCACTGAAGCTTTCTTT
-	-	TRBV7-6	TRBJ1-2	CASSSLRGIHGYTF	TGTGCCAGCAGCTCTCTACGGGGTATCCATGGCTACACCTTC
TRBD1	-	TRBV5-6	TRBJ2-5	CASSDVGTGVQETQYF	TGTGCCAGCAGTGATGTAGGGACAGGGGTTCAAGAGACCCAGTACTTC
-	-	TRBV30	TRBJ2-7	CAWSVKGGYEQYF	TGTGCCTGGAGTGTAAAAGGGGGCTACGAGCAGTACTTC
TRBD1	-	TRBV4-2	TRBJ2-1	CASSQVGDRGAEQFF	TGTGCCAGCAGCCAAGTAGGCGACAGGGGGGCTGAGCAGTTCTTC
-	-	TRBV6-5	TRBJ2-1	CASSSFPDFHNEQFF	TGTGCCAGCAGTTCCTTTCCGGACTTCCACAATGAGCAGTTCTTC
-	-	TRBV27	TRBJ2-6	CASSLSIPGHPPTF	TGTGCCAGCAGTTTATCCATTCCGGGACACCCCCCCACTTTC
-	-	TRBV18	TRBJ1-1	CASSSDQNTEAFF	TGTGCCAGCTCATCGGACCAGAACACTGAAGCTTTCTTT
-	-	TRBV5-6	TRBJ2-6	CASSLGRHSGANVLTF	TGTGCCAGCAGCCTCGGACGCCACTCTGGGGCCAACGTCCTGACTTTC
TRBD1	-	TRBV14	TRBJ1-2	CASSLRQGNYGYTF	TGTGCCAGCAGCCTGAGACAGGGAAATTATGGCTACACCTTC
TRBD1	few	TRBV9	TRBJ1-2	CASSNRQGAAGYTF	TGTGCCAGCAGCAATCGACAGGGGGCAGCCGGCTACACCTTC
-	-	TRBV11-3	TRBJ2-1	CASSLAGEPYNEQFF	TGTGCCAGCAGCTTAGCCGGGGAACCCTACAATGAGCAGTTCTTC
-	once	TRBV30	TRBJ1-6	CAWSPRGGFGNSPLHF	TGTGCCTGGAGTCCACGGGGGGGCTTCGGTAATTCACCCCTCCACTTT
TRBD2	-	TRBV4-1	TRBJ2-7	CASSQPTSGGAYEQYF	TGCGCCAGCAGCCAGCCGACTAGCGGGGGGGCCTACGAGCAGTACTTC
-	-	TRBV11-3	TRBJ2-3	CASSLDGGTDTQYF	TGTGCCAGCAGCTTAGATGGGGGCACAGATACGCAGTATTTT
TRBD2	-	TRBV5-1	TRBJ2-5	CASSAPSGGGPETQYF	TGCGCCAGCAGCGCCCCTAGCGGGGGGGGCCCAGAGACCCAGTACTTC
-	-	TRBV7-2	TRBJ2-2	CASSFGWAGELFF	TGTGCCAGCAGCTTCGGCTGGGCCGGGGAGCTGTTTTTT
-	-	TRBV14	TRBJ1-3	CASSQLGWDRNTIYF	TGTGCCAGCAGCCAACTAGGGTGGGATAGAAACACCATATATTTT
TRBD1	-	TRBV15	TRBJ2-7	CATSRAGTAAYEQYF	TGTGCCACCAGCAGAGCCGGGACAGCCGCCTACGAGCAGTACTTC
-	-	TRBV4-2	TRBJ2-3	CASSSRQDSTDTQYF	TGTGCCAGCAGCTCGCGACAGGATAGCACAGATACGCAGTATTTT
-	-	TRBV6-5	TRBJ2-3	CASRNPIQGTDTQYF	TGTGCCAGCAGAAACCCCATACAGGGCACAGATACGCAGTATTTT
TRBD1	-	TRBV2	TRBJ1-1	CASRKGDWTGHTEAFF	TGTGCCAGCAGGAAGGGGGACTGGACAGGGCACACTGAAGCTTTCTTT
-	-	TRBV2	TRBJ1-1	CASSLLTPNTEAFF	TGTGCCAGCAGTTTACTGACTCCGAACACTGAAGCTTTCTTT
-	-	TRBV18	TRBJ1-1	CASSPRGGTEAFF	TGTGCCAGCTCACCCAGGGGAGGGACTGAAGCTTTCTTT
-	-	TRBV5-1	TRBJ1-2	CASSFTENYGYTF	TGCGCCAGCAGCTTTACGGAGAACTATGGCTACACCTTC
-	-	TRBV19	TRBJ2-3	CASSRVVTDTQYF	TGTGCCAGTAGTAGAGTAGTCACAGATACGCAGTATTTT
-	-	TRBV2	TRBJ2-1	CASSELGALSSYNEQFF	TGTGCCAGCAGTGAACTTGGGGCCCTTAGCTCCTACAATGAGCAGTTCTTC
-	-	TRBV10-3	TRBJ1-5	CATGAGAAYSNQPQHF	TGTGCCACCGGGGCGGGTGCGGCGTATAGCAATCAGCCCCAGCATTTT
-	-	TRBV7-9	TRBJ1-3	CASSLRGLQSSGNTIYF	TGTGCCAGCAGCTTACGAGGGCTACAGAGCTCTGGAAACACCATATATTTT
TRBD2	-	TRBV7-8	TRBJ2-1	CASSLKGRAGDGEQFF	TGTGCCAGCAGCTTAAAGGGCCGAGCGGGAGATGGTGAGCAGTTCTTC
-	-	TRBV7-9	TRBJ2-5	CASSLDRGVATETQYF	TGTGCCAGCAGCTTAGATAGGGGAGTCGCTACCGAGACCCAGTACTTC
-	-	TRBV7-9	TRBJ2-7	CASSLTGTPYEQYF	TGTGCCAGCAGCTTAACAGGGACCCCCTACGAGCAGTACTTC
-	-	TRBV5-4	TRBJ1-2	CASSFSQNYGYTF	TGTGCCAGCAGCTTCAGTCAGAACTATGGCTACACCTTC
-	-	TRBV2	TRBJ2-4	CASSGSRSGPAKNIQYF	TGTGCCAGCAGTGGATCCCGGAGCGGACCCGCCAAAAACATTCAGTACTTC
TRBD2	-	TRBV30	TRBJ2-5	CAWSVGGRGTQYF	TGTGCCTGGAGTGTAGGCGGGAGAGGGACCCAGTACTTC
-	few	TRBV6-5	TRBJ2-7	CASTDSYYEQYF	TGTGCCAGCACGGACAGCTACTACGAGCAGTACTTC
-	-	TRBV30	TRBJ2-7	CAWRVSYYEQYF	TGTGCCTGGAGGGTCAGCTACTACGAGCAGTACTTC
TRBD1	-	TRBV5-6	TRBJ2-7	CASSFTGTGGYEQYF	TGTGCCAGCAGCTTCACCGGGACAGGGGGGTACGAGCAGTACTTC
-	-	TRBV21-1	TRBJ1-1	CASSLSGGEDTEAFF	TGTGCCAGCAGCCTAAGCGGTGGGGAAGACACTGAAGCTTTCTTT
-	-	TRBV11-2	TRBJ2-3	CASSDRSWAQYF	TGTGCCAGCAGCGACCGATCCTGGGCGCAGTATTTT
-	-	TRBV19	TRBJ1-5	CASNLRTVNQPQHF	TGTGCCAGTAACTTACGGACGGTCAATCAGCCCCAGCATTTT
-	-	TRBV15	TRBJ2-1	CATSRDPPPYNEQFF	TGTGCCACCAGCAGAGATCCCCCTCCCTACAATGAGCAGTTCTTC